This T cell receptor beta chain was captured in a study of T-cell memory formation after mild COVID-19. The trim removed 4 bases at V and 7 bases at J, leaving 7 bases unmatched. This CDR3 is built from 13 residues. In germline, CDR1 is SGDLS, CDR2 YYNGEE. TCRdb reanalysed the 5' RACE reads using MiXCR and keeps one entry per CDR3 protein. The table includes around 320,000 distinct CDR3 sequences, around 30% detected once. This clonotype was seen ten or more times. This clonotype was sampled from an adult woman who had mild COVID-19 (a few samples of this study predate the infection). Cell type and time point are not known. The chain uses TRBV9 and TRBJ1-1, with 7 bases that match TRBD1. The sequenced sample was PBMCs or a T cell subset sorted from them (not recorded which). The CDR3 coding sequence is TGTGCCAGCAGCCCCTGGACAGGTCGTGAAGCTTTCTTT. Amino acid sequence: CASSPWTGREAFF.